This TCR beta chain was sequenced during a study of follicular helper T cells after annual influenza vaccination. Regarding the study as a whole: Successive annual vaccinations recalled a recurrent oligoclonal ICOS+CD38+ cTfh response with influenza-specific clonotypes.

A note on this clone: What it binds is not known.

TCRB was sequenced at Survey level resolution. Sequencing used immunoSEQ multiplex PCR; TCRdb keeps in-frame clones, though not all of them. Of about 6,600 clones listed, 80% were seen once; the top ten hold roughly 0.49%. V lost 6 bases and J lost 8, with 19 bases in between. The CDR3 is 14 amino acids. Germline CDR1 and CDR2: LNHDA and SQIVND (reference sequence). The time point is: 2015-2016 season, 7 days after influenza vaccination. Subjects lived in the community and lacked influenza vaccine within the prior 6 months. Vaccine contraindications, substance abuse, HIV/AIDS, active malignancy and active illness excluded donors.

This chain uses TRBV19 with TRBJ1-2; a weak D match, TRBD1 (5 bases). The receptor comes from an adult who received the influenza vaccine. The specimen comprised CXCR5- memory CD4+ T cells sorted from blood, sampled 7 days after influenza vaccination. The CDR3 here is CASSTTGLRRGYTF. For the CDR3, the DNA is TGTGCCAGTAGCACAACAGGCTTACGACGGGGCTACACCTTC.